The source of this T cell receptor beta chain is a study of cytomegalovirus exposure and HLA in healthy donors. PCR employed 60 Vbeta and 13 Jbeta primers. The assay was immunoSEQ multiplex PCR, and TCRdb's table has in-frame clones only and misses some. The repertoire holds around 91,000 clones, with around 80% as singletons. Concerning this clone: As yet, its antigen is unknown.

Study-level results: The study labeled 164 TCR beta chains cytomegalovirus-associated.

This sequence was found in a male donor in good health and CMV-seropositive. Sequencing was done on a sample of PBMCs.

The CDR3 protein is CASGGLAEETQYF. The CDR3 nucleotides read TGTGCCAGCGGAGGACTGGCAGAAGAGACCCAGTACTTC. The chain has TRBV7-9 and TRBJ2-5; the D gene is possibly TRBD2 (5 bases). This CDR3 is built from 13 residues. Per the germline V gene, CDR1 is SEHNR and CDR2 is FQNEAQ (reference sequence). V was cut by 8 bases and J by 3 bases, with 13 bases left in between.